The clone carrying this T cell receptor (beta chain) was detected ten times or more. What it binds is not known. Profiling that covered TCR beta VDJ and CDR3 relied on genomic DNA as its template. Each CDR3 protein gets one entry after TCRdb re-called the reads with MiXCR. The sample contains 95,000 to 150,000 distinct CDR3 sequences, about 43% of which appear only once. Patients who underwent sequencing had shown CD8+CD57+ cell expansion by flow cytometry. With no exception, the patients had severe acquired aplastic anemia. This entry is derived from a study of CD8+CD57+ T cells in acquired aplastic anemia. In the study overall: DNA per sorted CD4+ or CD8+ sample ranged roughly 0.19 to 30 ug, averaging roughly 3.3 ug.

With 5 bases clipped from V and 9 bases from J, the junction kept 8 bases outside the gene matches. Germline V CDR1 and CDR2: DFQATT, SNEGSKA (reference sequence). This CDR3 spans 15 amino acids. General study results and limits: Patients and controls shared fewer than 30 CD8+ CDR3 sequences.

The sequenced material came from sorted CD4+, CD8+, or CD8+CD57+ T cells (not recorded which) from PBMCs. This TCR was recovered from a human donor with aplastic anemia. The chain recombines TRBV20-1 with TRBJ1-6; TRBD1 matches at 12 bases. The DNA for the CDR3 is TGCAGTGCTCCACCTCGGGACAGGGGGCCTTCACCCCTCCACTTT. It specifies CSAPPRDRGPSPLHF.